The 3 T cell receptor beta chains given below trace back to one sample, sequenced in a study of PD-1 blockade in classical Hodgkin lymphoma. Every patient had relapsed following autologous stem cell transplantation, and cohorts differed in brentuximab vedotin exposure. Only in-frame clones appear in the TCRdb table, and some are missing; sequencing was by immunoSEQ multiplex PCR. This table has about 26,000 clones, roughly 62% appearing once. Source: peripheral blood mononuclear cells (PBMCs), taken before the second cycle of nivolumab. The receptors were sampled from a human donor with classical Hodgkin lymphoma.

J is TRBJ2-1 and V is TRBV7-2; the D gene is possibly TRBD2 (5 bases). In germline, CDR1 is SGHTA, CDR2 FQGNSA. The CDR3 sequence is 15 residues long. V was trimmed by 4 bases and J by 0 bases, leaving 10 bases between them. CDR3 region: CASSSDYRSYNEQFF. CDR3 sequence (DNA): TGTGCCAGCAGCTCCGACTATCGCTCCTACAATGAGCAGTTCTTC.

About this clone itself: Other nucleotide sequences from this sample produce the same CDR3. The rearrangement joins TRBV6-5 to TRBJ1-2, with D possibly being TRBD1 (5 bases). The CDR3 is 10 residues long. V shed 8 bases and J shed 5 bases, with 6 bases lying between them. Germline CDR1 reads MNHEY; CDR2 reads SVGAGI. The CDR3 is CASRGYGYTF. CDR3 DNA sequence: TGTGCCAGCCGGGGGTATGGCTACACCTTC.

The rearrangement links TRBV28 to TRBJ1-5; D is unclear. Germline loops: CDR1 MDHEN, CDR2 SYDVKM. V was shortened by 6 bases and J by 3 bases, with 6 bases between the two germline ends. This CDR3 is 12 amino acids long. DNA for the CDR3: TGTGCCAGCAGCCTAGTCAATCAGCCCCAGCATTTT. Its translation is CASSLVNQPQHF.